This TCR beta chain was sequenced for a study of blood T cells in healthy people across ages. Study context: Template switching recovered approximately one barcoded beta molecule for every two T cells.

Together with a sample-barcoded 5' primer, a J-beta primer mix was included in a second PCR lasting about 6 to 11 cycles. Each cDNA was tagged by a template-switch adaptor containing 12 random nucleotides. MiXCR, applied by TCRdb to the 5' RACE reads, yields one record per CDR3 protein. Of about 1.4 million distinct CDR3 sequences listed, 55% to 75% were seen once; the top ten hold 5.5% to 8%. The sample, about 9.2 milliliters of peripheral blood, was drawn from each donor. Isolating PBMCs gave at least 6 million of these cells per sample. With V trimmed by 6 bases and J by 6 bases, 12 bases remained unmatched. The V gene's germline CDR1 is SGHDT and CDR2 YYEEEE. This CDR3 has 15 residues.

Input material: blood. The TCR originated in a man between 18 and 35 years old in good health. J is TRBJ2-3 and V is TRBV5-6, with 8 positions matching TRBD2. CDR3: CASTGRDRYGDTQYF. Here the CDR3 DNA reads TGTGCCAGCACCGGGAGGGATAGGTACGGCGATACGCAGTATTTT.